One and the same sample provided the 8 T cell receptor beta chains below, sequenced in a study of blood T cell repertoires in COVID-19. Method: immunoSEQ multiplex PCR; TCRdb's copy keeps in-frame clones and lacks some. The table lists 200,000 to 250,000 clones, about 80% of them singletons. Sequencing was performed on peripheral blood. Receptors were obtained from a woman aged 80 or older with acute or convalescent COVID-19.

The CDR3 sequence: CASSPDGTRYEQYF. The CDR3, as DNA: TGTGCCAGCAGCCCCGACGGGACTCGCTACGAGCAGTACTTC. The rearrangement links TRBV5-5 to TRBJ2-7; weak D call: TRBD2 (6 bases). V lost 4 bases and J 3 bases, leaving 14 bases between the germline ends. The CDR3 sequence is 14 residues long. In germline, CDR1 is SGHKS, CDR2 YYEKEE (reference sequence).

The chain is built from TRBV12-3 or TRBV12-4 and TRBJ1-2; 7 nucleotides line up with TRBD1. V lost 2 bases and J lost 7; bases outside the gene matches: 4. CDR3 length equals 13 residues. The CDR3 protein is CASSLPGGSGYTF. The CDR3 DNA reads as TGTGCCAGCAGTTTACCAGGGGGTAGTGGCTACACCTTC.

This chain joins TRBV6-5 and TRBJ2-3; 10 bases map to TRBD2. V lost 2 bases, J lost 7 bases, and 6 bases stayed unmatched. The germline V gene has CDR1 MNHEY and CDR2 SVGAGI. The CDR3 length is 15 residues. CDR3 sequence: CASSYPSGSSHTQYF. For the CDR3, the DNA is TGTGCCAGCAGTTACCCTAGCGGGAGTTCACATACGCAGTATTTT.

This chain joins TRBV27 and TRBJ1-2, with 8 nucleotides matching TRBD1. Trimming took 2 bases from V and 4 from J; bases not matched to a gene: 3. Germline V gene data show CDR1 as MNHEY and CDR2 as SMNVEV (reference sequence). The length of the CDR3 is 14 residues. CDR3 region: CASSLTDRGYGYTF. As DNA, the CDR3 is TGTGCCAGCAGTTTAACCGACAGGGGCTATGGCTACACCTTC.

This chain uses TRBV19 with TRBJ2-7, with D maybe TRBD2 (5 bases). CDR1 LNHDA and CDR2 SQIVND come from the germline V gene (reference sequence). The CDR3 has 15 residues. Between the trimmed V and J ends, which lost 3 bases and 4 bases, there was a span of 16 bases. CDR3 nucleotides: TGTGCCAGTAGTATGACGAGCGGAGCCATGTACGAGCAGTACTTC. Its translation is CASSMTSGAMYEQYF.

This rearrangement joins TRBV24-1 to TRBJ1-1; a weak D match, TRBD1 (5 bases). Germline V gene data show CDR1 as KGHDR and CDR2 as SFDVKD. Between the trimmed V and J ends, which lost 3 bases and 4 bases, there was a span of 11 bases. This CDR3 region has 14 residues. CDR3 sequence: CATSDNGGTTEAFF. CDR3 bases: TGTGCCACCAGTGATAATGGGGGGACCACTGAAGCTTTCTTT.

The chain is built from TRBV4-2 and TRBJ2-2, with a possible D match to TRBD2 (5 bases). Trimming removed 1 base at V and 8 bases at J, with 17 bases between. The CDR3 consists of 16 residues. CDR1 and CDR2 (germline): LGHNA, YNFKEQ. CDR3 sequence reads: CASSQVSPGGGGELFF. Written as DNA, the CDR3 is TGTGCCAGCAGCCAAGTGAGCCCCGGAGGTGGTGGGGAGCTGTTTTTT.

The CDR3 DNA sequence: TGTGCCAGCAGCTTGGGGGCCCTAGCGGCGGGTGCAGATACGCAGTATTTT. Protein: CASSLGALAAGADTQYF. The chain is built from TRBV5-8 and TRBJ2-3; 7 bases agree with TRBD2. Germline CDR1 is SGHTS and CDR2 is YDEGEE. The CDR3 runs 17 residues. Trimming cost V 0 bases and J 4 bases; bases outside gene matches: 11.